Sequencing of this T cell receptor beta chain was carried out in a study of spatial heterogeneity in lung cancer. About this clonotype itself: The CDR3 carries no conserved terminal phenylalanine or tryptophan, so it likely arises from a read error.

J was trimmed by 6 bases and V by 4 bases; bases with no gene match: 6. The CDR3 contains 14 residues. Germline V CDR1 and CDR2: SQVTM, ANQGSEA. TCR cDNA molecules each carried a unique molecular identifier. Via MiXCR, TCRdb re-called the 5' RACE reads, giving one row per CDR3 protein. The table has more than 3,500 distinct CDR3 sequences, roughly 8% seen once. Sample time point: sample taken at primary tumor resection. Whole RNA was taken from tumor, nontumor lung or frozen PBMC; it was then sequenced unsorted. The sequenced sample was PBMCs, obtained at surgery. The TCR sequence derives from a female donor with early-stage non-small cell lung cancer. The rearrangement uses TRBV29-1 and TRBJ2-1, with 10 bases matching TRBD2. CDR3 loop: CSVAGLAAINEQFL. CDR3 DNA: TGCAGCGTTGCAGGACTAGCGGCCATCAATGAGCAGTTCCTC.